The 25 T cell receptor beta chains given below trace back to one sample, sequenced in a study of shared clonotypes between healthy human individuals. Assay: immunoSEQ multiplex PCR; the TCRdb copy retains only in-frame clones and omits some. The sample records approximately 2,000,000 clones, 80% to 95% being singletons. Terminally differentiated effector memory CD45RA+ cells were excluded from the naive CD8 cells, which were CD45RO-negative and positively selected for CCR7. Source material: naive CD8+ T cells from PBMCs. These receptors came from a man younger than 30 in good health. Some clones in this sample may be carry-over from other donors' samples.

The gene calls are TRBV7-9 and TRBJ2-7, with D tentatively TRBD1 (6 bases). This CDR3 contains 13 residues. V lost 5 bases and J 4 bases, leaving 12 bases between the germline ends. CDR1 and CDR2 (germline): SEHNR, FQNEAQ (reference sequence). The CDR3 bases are TGTGCCAGCAGCGCCTCAGGGGTATACGAGCAGTACTTC. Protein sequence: CASSASGVYEQYF.

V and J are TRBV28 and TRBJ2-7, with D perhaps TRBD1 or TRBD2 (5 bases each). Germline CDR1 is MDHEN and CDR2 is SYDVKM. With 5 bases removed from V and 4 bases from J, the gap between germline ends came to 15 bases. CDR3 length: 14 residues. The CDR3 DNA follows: TGTGCCAGCAGTAGAGGGGTCTCATTTTACGAGCAGTACTTC. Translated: CASSRGVSFYEQYF.

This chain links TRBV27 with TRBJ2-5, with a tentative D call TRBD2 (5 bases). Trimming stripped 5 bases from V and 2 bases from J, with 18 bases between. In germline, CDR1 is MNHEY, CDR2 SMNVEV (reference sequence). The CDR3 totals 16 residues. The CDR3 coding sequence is TGTGCCAGCAGTCTGAGGGTCGCTGCGCTGCAAGAGACCCAGTACTTC. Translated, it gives CASSLRVAALQETQYF.

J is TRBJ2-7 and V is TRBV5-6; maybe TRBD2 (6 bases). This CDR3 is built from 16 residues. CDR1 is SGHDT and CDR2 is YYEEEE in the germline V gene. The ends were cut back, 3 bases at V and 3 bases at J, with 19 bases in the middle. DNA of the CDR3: TGTGCCAGCAGCTGGAGACCCGCGACGGACTACTACGAGCAGTACTTC. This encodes CASSWRPATDYYEQYF.

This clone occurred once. CDR3 sequence (DNA): TGTGCCAGTAGTATAGTGCAGGGACACTATGGCTACACCTTC. Encoded protein: CASSIVQGHYGYTF. The gene calls are TRBV19 and TRBJ1-2; tentative D call: TRBD1 (5 bases). Germline CDR1 reads LNHDA; CDR2 reads SQIVND (reference sequence). The CDR3 covers 14 residues. Trimming removed 1 base at V and 3 bases at J, with 9 bases between.

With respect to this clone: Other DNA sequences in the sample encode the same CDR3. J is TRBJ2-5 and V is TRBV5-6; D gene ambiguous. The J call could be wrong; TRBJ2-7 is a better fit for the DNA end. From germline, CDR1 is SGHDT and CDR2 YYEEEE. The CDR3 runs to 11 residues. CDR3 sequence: CASSSTYEQYF. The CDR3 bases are TGTGCCAGCAGCTCGACCTACGAGCAGTACTTC.

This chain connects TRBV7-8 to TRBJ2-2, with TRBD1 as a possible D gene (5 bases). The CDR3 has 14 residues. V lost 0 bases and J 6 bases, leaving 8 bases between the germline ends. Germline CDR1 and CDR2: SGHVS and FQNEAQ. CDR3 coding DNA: TGTGCCAGCAGCTTAGCGCAGGGCTCCGGGGAGCTGTTTTTT. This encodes CASSLAQGSGELFF.

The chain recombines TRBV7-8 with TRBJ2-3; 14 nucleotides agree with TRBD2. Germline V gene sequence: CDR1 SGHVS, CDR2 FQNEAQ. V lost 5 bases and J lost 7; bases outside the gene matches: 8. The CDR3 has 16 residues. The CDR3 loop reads CASSDLGLAGGNTQYF. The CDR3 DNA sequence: TGTGCCAGCAGCGATCTCGGACTAGCGGGAGGCAATACGCAGTATTTT.

The CDR3 nucleotides are TGTGCCAGCAGGTCCCCCGGGACCTCCTACGAGCAGTACTTC. It translates to CASRSPGTSYEQYF. The chain combines TRBV7-9 with TRBJ2-7; TRBD1 or TRBD2 may be the D gene (5 bases each). Germline CDR1 and CDR2: SEHNR and FQNEAQ (reference sequence). The CDR3 contains 14 residues. With 6 bases removed from V and 0 bases from J, the gap between germline ends came to 12 bases.

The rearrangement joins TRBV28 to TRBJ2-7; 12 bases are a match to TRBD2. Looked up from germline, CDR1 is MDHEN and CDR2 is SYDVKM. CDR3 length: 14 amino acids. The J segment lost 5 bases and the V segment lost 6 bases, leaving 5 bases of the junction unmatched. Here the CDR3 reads CASSPASGRDEQYF. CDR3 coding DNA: TGTGCCAGCAGCCCCGCTAGCGGGAGGGACGAGCAGTACTTC.

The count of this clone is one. The CDR3 nucleotides are TGTGCCAGCACGGCGTTGCCGGCGAGGGCCCAGTACTTC. Encoded protein: CASTALPARAQYF. The chain carries TRBV28 and TRBJ2-5; D is perhaps TRBD2 (5 bases). Germline CDR1 and CDR2: MDHEN and SYDVKM. Trimming removed 7 bases at V and 9 bases at J, with 18 bases between. The CDR3 extends over 13 amino acids.

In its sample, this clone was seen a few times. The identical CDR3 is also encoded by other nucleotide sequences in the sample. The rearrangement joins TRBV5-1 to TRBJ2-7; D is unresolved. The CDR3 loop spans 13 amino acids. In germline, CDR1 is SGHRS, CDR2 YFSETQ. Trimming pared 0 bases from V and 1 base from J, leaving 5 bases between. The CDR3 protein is CASSLGRSYEQYF. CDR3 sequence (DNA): TGCGCCAGCAGCTTGGGCAGGTCCTACGAGCAGTACTTC.

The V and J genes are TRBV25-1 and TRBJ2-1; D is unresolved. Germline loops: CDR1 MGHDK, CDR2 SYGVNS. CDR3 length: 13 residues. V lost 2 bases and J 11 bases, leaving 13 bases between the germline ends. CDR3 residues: CASSEMVGDQQFF. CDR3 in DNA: TGTGCCAGCAGTGAAATGGTCGGAGATCAGCAGTTCTTC.

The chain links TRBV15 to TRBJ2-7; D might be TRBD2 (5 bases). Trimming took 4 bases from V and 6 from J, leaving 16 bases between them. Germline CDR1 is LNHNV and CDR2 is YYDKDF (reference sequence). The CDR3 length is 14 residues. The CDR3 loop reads CATSNIRIEGEQYF. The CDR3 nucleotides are TGTGCCACCAGCAATATCCGAATAGAGGGCGAGCAGTACTTC. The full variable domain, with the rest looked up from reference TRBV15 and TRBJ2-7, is DAMVIQNPRYQVTQFGKPVTLSCSQTLNHNVMYWYQQKSSQAPKLLFHYYDKDFNNEADTPDNFQSRRPNTSFCFLDIRSPGLGDTAMYLCATSNIRIEGEQYFGPGTRLTVT.

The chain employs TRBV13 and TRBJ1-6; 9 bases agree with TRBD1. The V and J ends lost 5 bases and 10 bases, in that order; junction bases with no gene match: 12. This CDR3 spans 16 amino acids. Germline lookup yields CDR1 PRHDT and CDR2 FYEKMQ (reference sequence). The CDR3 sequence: CASSKTRTGASSPLHF. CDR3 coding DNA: TGTGCCAGCAGCAAAACCAGGACAGGGGCCTCCTCACCCCTCCACTTT.

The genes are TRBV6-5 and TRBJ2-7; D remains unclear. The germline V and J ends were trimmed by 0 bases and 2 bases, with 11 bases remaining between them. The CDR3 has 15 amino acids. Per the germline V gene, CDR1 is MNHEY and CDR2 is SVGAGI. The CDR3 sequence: CASSYSSAVTYEQYF. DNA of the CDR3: TGTGCCAGCAGTTACTCGAGTGCGGTTACCTACGAGCAGTACTTC.

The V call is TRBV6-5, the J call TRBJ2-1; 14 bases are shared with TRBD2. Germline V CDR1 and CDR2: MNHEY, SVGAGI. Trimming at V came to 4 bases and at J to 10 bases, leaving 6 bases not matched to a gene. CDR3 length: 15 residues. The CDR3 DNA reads TGTGCCAGCAGTTCCCTGGGACTAGCGGGAGAGGAGCAGTTCTTC. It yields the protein CASSSLGLAGEEQFF.

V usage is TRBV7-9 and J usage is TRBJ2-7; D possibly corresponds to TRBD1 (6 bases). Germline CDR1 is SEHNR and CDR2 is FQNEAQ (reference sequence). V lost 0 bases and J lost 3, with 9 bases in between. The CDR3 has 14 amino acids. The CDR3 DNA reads TGTGCCAGCAGCTTAGCCGTCAGGGGCTACGAGCAGTACTTC. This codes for CASSLAVRGYEQYF.

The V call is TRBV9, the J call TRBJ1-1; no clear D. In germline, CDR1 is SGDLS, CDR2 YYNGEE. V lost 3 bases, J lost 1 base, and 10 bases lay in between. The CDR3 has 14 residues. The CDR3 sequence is CASSDETANTEAFF. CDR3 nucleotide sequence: TGTGCCAGCAGCGATGAGACGGCGAACACTGAAGCTTTCTTT.

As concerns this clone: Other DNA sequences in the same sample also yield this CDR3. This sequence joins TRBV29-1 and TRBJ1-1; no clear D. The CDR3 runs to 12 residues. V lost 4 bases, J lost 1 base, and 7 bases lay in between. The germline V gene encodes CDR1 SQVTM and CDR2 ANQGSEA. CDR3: CSVVLPNTEAFF. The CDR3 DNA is TGCAGCGTTGTACTGCCGAACACTGAAGCTTTCTTT.

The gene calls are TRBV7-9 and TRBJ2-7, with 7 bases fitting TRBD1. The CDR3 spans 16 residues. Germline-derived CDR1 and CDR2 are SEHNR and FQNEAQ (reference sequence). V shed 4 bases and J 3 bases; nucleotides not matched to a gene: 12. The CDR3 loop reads CASSSKGGRGFYEQYF. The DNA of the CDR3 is TGTGCCAGCAGCTCCAAAGGGGGCAGGGGCTTCTACGAGCAGTACTTC.

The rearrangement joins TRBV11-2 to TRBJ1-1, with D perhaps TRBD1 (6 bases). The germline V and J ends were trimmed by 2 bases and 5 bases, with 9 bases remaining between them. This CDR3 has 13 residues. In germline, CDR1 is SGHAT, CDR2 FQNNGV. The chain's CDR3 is CASSLQGRTEAFF. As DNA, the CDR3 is TGTGCCAGCAGCTTACAGGGGCGGACTGAAGCTTTCTTT.

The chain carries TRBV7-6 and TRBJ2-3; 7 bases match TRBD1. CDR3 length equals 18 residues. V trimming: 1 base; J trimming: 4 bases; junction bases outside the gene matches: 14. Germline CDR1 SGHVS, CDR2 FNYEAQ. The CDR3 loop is CASSLVKGAGKNADTQYF. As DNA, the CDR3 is TGTGCCAGCAGCTTAGTAAAGGGGGCAGGGAAGAACGCAGATACGCAGTATTTT.

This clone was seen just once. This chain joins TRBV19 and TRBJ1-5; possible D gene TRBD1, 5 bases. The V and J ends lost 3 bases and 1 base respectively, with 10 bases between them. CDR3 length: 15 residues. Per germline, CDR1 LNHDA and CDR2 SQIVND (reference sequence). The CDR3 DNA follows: TGTGCCAGTAGTATTCGAGGACAAAGCAATCAGCCCCAGCATTTT. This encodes CASSIRGQSNQPQHF.

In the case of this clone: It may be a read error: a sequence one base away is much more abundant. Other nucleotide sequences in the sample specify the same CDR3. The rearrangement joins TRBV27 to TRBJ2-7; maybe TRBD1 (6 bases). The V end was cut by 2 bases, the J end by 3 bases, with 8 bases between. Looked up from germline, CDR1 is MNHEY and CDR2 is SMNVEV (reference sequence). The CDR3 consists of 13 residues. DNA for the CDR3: TGTGCCAGCAGTTTAGGACAGAGCTACGAGCAGTACTTC. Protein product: CASSLGQSYEQYF.